The T cell receptor beta chain under discussion was sequenced for a study of blood T cell repertoires in COVID-19. Measured with immunoSEQ multiplex PCR; TCRdb has only the in-frame clones, and not every one. The table shows approximately 250,000 clones, with around 83% occurring only once. Sequencing was done on a sample of peripheral blood. This clonotype originated in a man in his forties who had recovered from COVID-19.

CDR3 loop: CASSRDRGRTEAFF. The CDR3 coding sequence is TGTGCCAGCAGCCGGGACAGGGGGCGAACTGAAGCTTTCTTT. The chain uses TRBV6-5 and TRBJ1-1; the match to TRBD1 covers 12 bases. CDR1 is MNHEY and CDR2 is SVGAGI in the germline V gene. V was clipped by 6 bases and J by 5 bases; unmatched bases: 4. The CDR3 runs to 14 residues.